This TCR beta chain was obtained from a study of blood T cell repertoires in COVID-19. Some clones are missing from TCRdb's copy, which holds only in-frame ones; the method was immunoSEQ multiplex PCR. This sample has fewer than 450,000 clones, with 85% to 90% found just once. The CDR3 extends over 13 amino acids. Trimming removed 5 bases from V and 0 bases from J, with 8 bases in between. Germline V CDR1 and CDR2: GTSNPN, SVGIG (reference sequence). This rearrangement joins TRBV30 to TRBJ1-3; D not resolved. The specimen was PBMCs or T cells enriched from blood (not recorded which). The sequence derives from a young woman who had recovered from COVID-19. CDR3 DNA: TGTGCCTGGCAAATTTCCTCTGGAAACACCATATATTTT. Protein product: CAWQISSGNTIYF.